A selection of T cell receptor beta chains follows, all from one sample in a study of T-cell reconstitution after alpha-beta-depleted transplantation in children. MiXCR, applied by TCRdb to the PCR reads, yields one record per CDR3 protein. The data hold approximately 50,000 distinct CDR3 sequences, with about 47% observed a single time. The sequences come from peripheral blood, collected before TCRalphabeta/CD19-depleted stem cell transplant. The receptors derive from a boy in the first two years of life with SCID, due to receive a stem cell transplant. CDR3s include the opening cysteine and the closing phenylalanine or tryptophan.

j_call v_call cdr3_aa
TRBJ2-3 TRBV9 CASSVAGGTGVRTDTQYF
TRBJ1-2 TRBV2 CASRPGAYGYTF
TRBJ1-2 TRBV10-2 CASSESGSYGYTF
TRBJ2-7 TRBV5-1 CASSLTGGAEQYF
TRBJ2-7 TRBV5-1 CASSSSGGTSYEQYF
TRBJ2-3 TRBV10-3 CAITTTGDPDTQYF
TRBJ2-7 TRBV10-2 CASSVDRSSYEQYF
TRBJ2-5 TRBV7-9 CASSLRAEETQYF
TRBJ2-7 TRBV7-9 CASSPFAAGGTQQYF
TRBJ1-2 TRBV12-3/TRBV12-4 CASSRGQGAFGYTF
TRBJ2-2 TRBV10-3 CAISDREFTGELFF
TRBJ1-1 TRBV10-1 CASSDRLVNTEAFF
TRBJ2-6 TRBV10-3 CAISEGGDSGANVLTF
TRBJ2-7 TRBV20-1 CSARDPGQGAGYEQYF
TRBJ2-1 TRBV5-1 CASSWDPTADEQFF
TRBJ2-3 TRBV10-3 CATRQGNTDTQYF
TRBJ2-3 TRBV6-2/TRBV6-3 CASSYSFSGSLSGGTDTQYF
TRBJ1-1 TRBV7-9 CASTLPGLVGNTEAFF
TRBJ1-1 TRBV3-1 CASSQDGWDTEAFF
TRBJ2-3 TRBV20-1 CSASPGTGSTDTQYF
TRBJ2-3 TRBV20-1 CSALIGDTQYF
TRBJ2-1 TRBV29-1 CSVDDGYNEQFF
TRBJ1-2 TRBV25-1 CASSEGGAGGYTF
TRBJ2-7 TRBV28 CASSFRGTYEQYF
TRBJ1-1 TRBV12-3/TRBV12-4 CASSPTGRGFWNTEAFF
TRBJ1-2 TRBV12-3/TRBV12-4 CASSPYTGFYGYTF
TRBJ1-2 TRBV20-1 CSATTGDYGYTF
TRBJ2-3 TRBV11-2 CASSWDGSLVTDTQYF
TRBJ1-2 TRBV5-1 CASSLRTGPYGYTF
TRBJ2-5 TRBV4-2 CASSQDNVGPQGETQYF
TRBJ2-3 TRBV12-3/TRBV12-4 CASGLAASTDTQYF
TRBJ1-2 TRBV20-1 CSAEGQSGGYGYTF
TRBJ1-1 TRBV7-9 CASTLLGGTEAFF
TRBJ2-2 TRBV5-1 CASSSATANTGELFF
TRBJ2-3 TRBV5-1 CASSWDRGSTDTQYF
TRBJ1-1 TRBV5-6 CASSVLGTVDEAFF
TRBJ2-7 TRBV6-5 CASSYTAGDEQYF
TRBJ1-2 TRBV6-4 CASSDSRQGEYVGGYTF
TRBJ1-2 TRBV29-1 CSAPGGSYYGYTF
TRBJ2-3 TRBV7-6 CASSLGSSTDTQYF
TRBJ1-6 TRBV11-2 CASSLAHPTGAPLHF